One and the same sample provided the 8 T cell receptor beta chains below, sequenced in a study of vaccination and CD4 T cells after COVID-19. Sequencing of DNA taken from cultured CD4+ T cells relied on the Oncomine TCR Beta short-read assay. TCRdb passed the PCR reads through MiXCR, listing each CDR3 protein once. The top ten clones hold over 9.5% of a sample with approximately 15,000 distinct CDR3 sequences, approximately 40% of them seen once. Treatment reported: roughly ten-day PBMC culture with coronavirus spike peptide pools or control peptides (ViraFEST assay). Antigens of these TCRs are unknown. The source material was CD4+ T cells from blood, cultured in vitro. These receptors were obtained from a human donor who had recovered from COVID-19.

The rearrangement joins TRBV15 to TRBJ2-1; a weak D match, TRBD2 (7 bases). The CDR3 is 16 residues long. Germline values: CDR1 LNHNV, CDR2 YYDKDF (reference sequence). V lost 1 base to trimming and J lost 4 bases, with 14 bases between them. CDR3 in amino acids: CATSRGGGGNYNEQFF. The CDR3 coding sequence is TGTGCCACCAGCAGAGGAGGCGGGGGCAATTACAATGAGCAGTTCTTC. Full variable domain (missing parts from reference TRBV15 and TRBJ2-1): DAMVIQNPRYQVTQFGKPVTLSCSQTLNHNVMYWYQQKSSQAPKLLFHYYDKDFNNEADTPDNFQSRRPNTSFCFLDIRSPGLGDTAMYLCATSRGGGGNYNEQFFGPGTRLTVL.

V usage is TRBV6-1 and J usage is TRBJ1-1, with D unclear. Trimming removed 6 bases from V and 11 bases from J, with 13 bases in between. CDR3 length equals 11 residues. Germline CDR1 and CDR2: MNHNS and SASEGT. CDR3 sequence reads: CASSSRSTAFF. The CDR3 DNA reads as TGTGCCAGCAGCTCCCGATCGACGGCTTTCTTT.

The chain employs TRBV10-3 and TRBJ1-5; 7 positions agree with TRBD1. V lost 1 base, J lost 2 bases, and 8 bases stayed unmatched. The CDR3 consists of 17 residues. Germline lookup yields CDR1 ENHRY and CDR2 SYGVKD. The CDR3 DNA follows: TGTGCCATCAGTGAGTTTCCGGGGGACAGCGGCAATCAGCCCCAGCATTTT. Translated, it gives CAISEFPGDSGNQPQHF.

This clonotype was counted between two and nine times. DNA of the CDR3: TGTGCCAGCGCGGGACTGCCCCAAGAGACCCAGTACTTC. Translating gives CASAGLPQETQYF. The chain carries TRBV2 and TRBJ2-5, with D tentatively TRBD2 (6 bases). With 8 bases removed from V and 1 base from J, the gap between germline ends came to 11 bases. Germline V gene data show CDR1 as SNHLY and CDR2 as FYNNEI. The CDR3 has 13 amino acids.

V and J are TRBV6-1 and TRBJ2-1; TRBD2 might be the D (5 bases). Trimming cost V 1 base and J 7 bases, with 14 bases left between them. Germline assignment: CDR1 MNHNS and CDR2 SASEGT. CDR3 length: 15 residues. CDR3 DNA: TGTGCCAGCAGTGAAGAAGGACTTCGGTTAAATGAGCAGTTCTTC. Amino acids: CASSEEGLRLNEQFF.

The count of this clonotype is one. This chain links TRBV20-1 with TRBJ2-7; TRBD1 aligns across 12 bases. The J segment lost 3 bases and the V segment lost 6 bases, leaving 15 bases of the junction unmatched. Germline V lookup: CDR1 DFQATT, CDR2 SNEGSKA (reference sequence). The length of the CDR3 is 17 residues. The CDR3 region is CSAPGTGGRINFYEQYF. The CDR3 bases are TGCAGTGCCCCAGGGACAGGGGGCAGAATAAATTTCTACGAGCAGTACTTC.

The rearrangement links TRBV4-1 to TRBJ1-2; 10 positions match TRBD1. V trimming: 3 bases; J trimming: 8 bases; junction bases outside the gene matches: 12. The CDR3 sequence is 16 residues long. In germline, CDR1 is MGHRA, CDR2 YSYEKL. In DNA, the CDR3 is TGCGCCAGCAGCCAGCCGACAGGGGGCGCTACGAGGGGCTACACCTTC. Translation: CASSQPTGGATRGYTF.

The gene calls are TRBV11-2 and TRBJ2-2; a weak D match, TRBD2 (6 bases). Deletions cut 1 base from V and 5 bases from J, with 17 bases between. CDR3 length: 17 residues. From germline, CDR1 is SGHAT and CDR2 FQNNGV. CDR3 region: CASSLGWRERGTGELFF. Here the CDR3 DNA reads TGTGCCAGCAGCTTAGGTTGGCGGGAAAGGGGAACCGGGGAGCTGTTTTTT.